This passage covers 15 T cell receptor beta chains from one sample sequenced in a study of T-cell reconstitution after alpha-beta-depleted transplantation in children. Unique molecular identifiers featured in how the TCRbeta library was prepared. One entry per CDR3 protein results from TCRdb running MiXCR on the PCR reads. The sample contains approximately 500,000 distinct CDR3 sequences, 25% to 30% of which appear only once. This material consisted of PBMCs, taken before TCRalphabeta/CD19-depleted stem cell transplant. The receptors derive from a boy younger than two with Wiskott-Aldrich syndrome, due to receive a stem cell transplant.

The gene calls are TRBV29-1 and TRBJ2-3; perhaps TRBD2 as D (6 bases). There are 15 residues in the CDR3. Germline-derived CDR1 and CDR2 are SQVTM and ANQGSEA. Trimming removed 2 bases at V and 0 bases at J, with 12 bases between. The CDR3 DNA reads TGCAGCGTTGAATATAGCGGAACTAGCACAGATACGCAGTATTTT. Translating it yields CSVEYSGTSTDTQYF.

This clonotype occurred a few times. The V gene is TRBV5-1, the J gene TRBJ2-5; D might be TRBD1 (5 bases). With 7 bases removed from V and 0 bases from J, the gap between germline ends came to 13 bases. Looked up from germline, CDR1 is SGHRS and CDR2 is YFSETQ. The CDR3 sequence is 14 residues long. The CDR3, as DNA: TGCGCCAGCGGGGCTATTTCTTACCAAGAGACCCAGTACTTC. Amino acid sequence: CASGAISYQETQYF.

This clonotype came up a few times. The chain carries TRBV27 and TRBJ2-1; D ambiguous. Trimming left V 5 bases short and J 4 bases short, with 27 bases between. The CDR3 sequence is 19 residues long. Germline loops: CDR1 MNHEY, CDR2 SMNVEV (reference sequence). DNA of the CDR3: TGTGCCAGCAGTCAAACCAGCTTCGGTTTGGGTGTAGGTTACAATGAGCAGTTCTTC. Its protein is CASSQTSFGLGVGYNEQFF.

The chain uses TRBV27 and TRBJ1-6, with D hard to call. Germline CDR1 is MNHEY and CDR2 is SMNVEV (reference sequence). The CDR3 is made up of 14 amino acids. V gave up 3 bases and J gave up 7 bases, with 10 bases separating them. CDR3 loop: CASSFSGRNSPLHF. CDR3 DNA: TGTGCCAGCAGTTTTTCGGGTCGGAATTCACCCCTCCACTTT.

V is TRBV11-1 and J is TRBJ1-1; D is possibly TRBD1 (6 bases). This CDR3 is 14 amino acids long. V dropped 4 bases and J dropped 5 bases, with 14 bases sitting between them. Per germline, CDR1 SGHAT and CDR2 FQDESV (reference sequence). The CDR3 DNA is TGTGCCAGCAGCTCGGGGGCGCAAAGAACTGAAGCTTTCTTT. Protein sequence: CASSSGAQRTEAFF. Full variable domain (missing parts from reference TRBV11-1 and TRBJ1-1): EAEVAQSPRYKITEKSQAVAFWCDPISGHATLYWYRQILGQGPELLVQFQDESVVDDSQLPKDRFSAERLKGVDSTLKIQPAELGDSAMYLCASSSGAQRTEAFFGQGTRLTVV.

To note about this clonotype: A read error may produce the germline difference seen at one junction end. This chain joins TRBV10-3 and TRBJ2-7, with D uncertain. The CDR3 extends over 13 amino acids. Germline loops: CDR1 ENHRY, CDR2 SYGVKD. CDR3 nucleotide sequence: TGTGCCATCAGGGATACCAGCCCCTACGAGCATTACTTC. Its translation is CAIRDTSPYEHYF.

The chain employs TRBV27 and TRBJ2-2, with D possibly being TRBD2 (7 bases). The CDR3 extends over 16 amino acids. CDR1 and CDR2 (germline): MNHEY, SMNVEV (reference sequence). Trimming shortened V by 7 bases and J by 4 bases, and 19 bases separated the two germline ends. The CDR3 protein is CASTTLGGVSTGELFF. The CDR3 region has the DNA TGTGCCAGCACCACATTAGGGGGGGTTAGCACCGGGGAGCTGTTTTTT.

This CDR3 is CASSYLPPGQGSYEQYF. CDR3 nucleotide sequence: TGCGCCAGCAGCTACCTTCCTCCGGGACAGGGCTCCTACGAGCAGTACTTC. V is TRBV5-1 and J is TRBJ2-7; 9 bases are shared with TRBD1. This CDR3 has 17 residues. Germline V gene data show CDR1 as SGHRS and CDR2 as YFSETQ. With 3 bases clipped from V and 0 bases from J, the junction kept 10 bases outside the gene matches. Combining the CDR3 with reference TRBV5-1 and TRBJ2-7 gives the whole variable domain KAGVTQTPRYLIKTRGQQVTLSCSPISGHRSVSWYQQTPGQGLQFLFEYFSETQRNKGNFPGRFSGRQFSNSRSEMNVSTLELGDSALYLCASSYLPPGQGSYEQYFGPGTRLTVT.

Only one count was recorded for this clonotype. The chain employs TRBV5-1 and TRBJ1-2, with 9 bases matching TRBD1. From germline, CDR1 is SGHRS and CDR2 YFSETQ. J lost 6 bases, V lost 4 bases, and 13 bases had no gene match. This CDR3 is 16 amino acids long. The CDR3 DNA reads TGCGCCAGCAGCCTGGGGTCCGGGACAGGGTTCGATGGCTACACCTTC. Protein: CASSLGSGTGFDGYTF.

This chain connects TRBV28 to TRBJ2-7, with 10 bases matching TRBD2. The junction had 11 bases not matched to a gene; V was cut back by 6 bases and J by 3 bases. The V gene's germline CDR1 is MDHEN and CDR2 SYDVKM. The CDR3 is made up of 16 amino acids. This CDR3 reads CASSRPSLAGVYEQYF. CDR3 sequence (DNA): TGTGCCAGCAGCCGACCCTCCCTAGCGGGAGTCTACGAGCAGTACTTC.

The rearrangement uses TRBV28 and TRBJ1-2; 7 bases fit TRBD1. V lost 2 bases to trimming and J lost 6 bases; unmatched junction nucleotides: 3. The CDR3 is 13 residues long. CDR1 MDHEN and CDR2 SYDVKM come from the germline V gene. The CDR3 DNA sequence: TGTGCCAGCAGTTTACAGGGGGAGGATGGCTACACCTTC. Translating it yields CASSLQGEDGYTF.

This clonotype was observed a handful of times. The chain recombines TRBV11-2 with TRBJ2-1; possibly TRBD2 for D (5 bases). Trimming removed 5 bases from V and 0 bases from J, with 17 bases in between. There are 17 residues in the CDR3. Germline CDR1 reads SGHAT; CDR2 reads FQNNGV. The chain's CDR3 is CASSPWTGGTSYNEQFF. The CDR3 DNA follows: TGTGCCAGCAGCCCCTGGACTGGCGGTACCTCCTACAATGAGCAGTTCTTC.

This chain links TRBV5-5 with TRBJ1-1; D remains ambiguous. Germline V gene sequence: CDR1 SGHKS, CDR2 YYEKEE (reference sequence). Trimming took off 2 bases at V and 10 bases at J, with 12 bases between the two ends. The CDR3 has 12 amino acids. The CDR3 here is CASSFHAGRAFF. The CDR3 DNA sequence: TGTGCCAGCAGCTTCCATGCAGGTAGAGCTTTCTTT. The complete variable domain, with remaining parts taken from reference TRBV5-5 and TRBJ1-1, reads DAGVTQSPTHLIKTRGQQVTLRCSPISGHKSVSWYQQVLGQGPQFIFQYYEKEERGRGNFPDRFSARQFPNYSSELNVNALLLGDSALYLCASSFHAGRAFFGQGTRLTVV.

The V and J genes are TRBV30 and TRBJ2-3; D is unresolved. This CDR3 region has 18 residues. V was pared by 0 bases and J by 4 bases, with 23 bases between. Germline CDR1 and CDR2: GTSNPN and SVGIG (reference sequence). The CDR3 bases are TGTGCCTGGAGTGTAAGGGTCAGGAAAGCCCAGAGGCCAGATACGCAGTATTTT. Encoded protein: CAWSVRVRKAQRPDTQYF.

On this clonotype itself: A much larger clone sits a single nucleotide away, making a read error possible. The J gene is TRBJ2-1, the V gene TRBV7-2, with no clear D. The ends were cut back, 1 base at V and 0 bases at J, with 7 bases in the middle. The CDR3 extends over 15 amino acids. Germline CDR1 and CDR2: SGHTA and FQGNSA. CDR3 DNA sequence: TGTGCCAGCAGCTTAGGACATAGCTCCTACAATGAGCAGTTCTTC. This translates into CASSLGHSSYNEQFF.